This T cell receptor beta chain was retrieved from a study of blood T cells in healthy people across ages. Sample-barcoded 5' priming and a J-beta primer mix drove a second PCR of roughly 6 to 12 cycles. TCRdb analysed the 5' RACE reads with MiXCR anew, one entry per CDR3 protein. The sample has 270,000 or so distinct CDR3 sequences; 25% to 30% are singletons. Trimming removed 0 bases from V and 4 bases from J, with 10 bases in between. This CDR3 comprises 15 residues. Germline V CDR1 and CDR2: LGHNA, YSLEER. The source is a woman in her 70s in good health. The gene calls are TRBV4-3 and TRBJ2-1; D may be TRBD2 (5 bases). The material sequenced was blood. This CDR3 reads CASSQEEARYNEQFF. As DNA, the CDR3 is TGCGCCAGCAGCCAAGAGGAGGCCCGGTACAATGAGCAGTTCTTC.